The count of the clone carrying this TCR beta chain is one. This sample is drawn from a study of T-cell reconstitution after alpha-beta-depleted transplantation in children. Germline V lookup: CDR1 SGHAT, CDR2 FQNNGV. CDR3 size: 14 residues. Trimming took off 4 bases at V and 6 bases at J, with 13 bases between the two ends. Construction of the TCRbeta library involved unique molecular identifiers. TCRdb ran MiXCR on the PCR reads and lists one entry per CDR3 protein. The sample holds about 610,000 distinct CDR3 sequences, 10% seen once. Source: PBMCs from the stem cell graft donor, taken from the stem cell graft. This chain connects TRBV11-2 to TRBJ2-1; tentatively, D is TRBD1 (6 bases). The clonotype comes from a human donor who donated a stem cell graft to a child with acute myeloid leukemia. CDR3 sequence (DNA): TGTGCCAGCAGCTCTGGAGGACAGAGCAATGAGCAGTTCTTC. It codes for CASSSGGQSNEQFF.